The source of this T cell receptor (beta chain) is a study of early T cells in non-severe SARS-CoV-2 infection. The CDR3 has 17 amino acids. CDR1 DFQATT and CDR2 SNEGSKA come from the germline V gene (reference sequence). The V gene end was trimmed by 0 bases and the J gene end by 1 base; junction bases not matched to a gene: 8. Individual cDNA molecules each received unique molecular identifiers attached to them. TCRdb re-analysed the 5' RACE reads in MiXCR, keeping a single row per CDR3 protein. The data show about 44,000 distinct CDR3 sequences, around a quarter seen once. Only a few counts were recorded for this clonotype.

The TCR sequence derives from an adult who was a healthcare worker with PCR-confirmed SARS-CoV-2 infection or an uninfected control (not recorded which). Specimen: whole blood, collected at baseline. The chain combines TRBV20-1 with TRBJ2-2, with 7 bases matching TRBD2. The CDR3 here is CSARDARGGLNTGELFF. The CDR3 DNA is TGCAGTGCTAGAGATGCCCGGGGAGGGCTGAACACCGGGGAGCTGTTTTTT.